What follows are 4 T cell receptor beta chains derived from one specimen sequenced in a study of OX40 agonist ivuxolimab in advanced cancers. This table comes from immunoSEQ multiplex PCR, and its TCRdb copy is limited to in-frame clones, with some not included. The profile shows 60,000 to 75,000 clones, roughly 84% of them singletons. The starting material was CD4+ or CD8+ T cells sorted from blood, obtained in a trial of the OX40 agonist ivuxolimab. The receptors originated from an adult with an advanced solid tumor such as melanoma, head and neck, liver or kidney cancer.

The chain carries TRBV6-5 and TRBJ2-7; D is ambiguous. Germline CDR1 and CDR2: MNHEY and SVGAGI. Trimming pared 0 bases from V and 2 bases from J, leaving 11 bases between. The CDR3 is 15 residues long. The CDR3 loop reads CASSYSGYGPYEQYF. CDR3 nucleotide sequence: TGTGCCAGCAGTTACTCAGGGTACGGACCCTACGAGCAGTACTTC.

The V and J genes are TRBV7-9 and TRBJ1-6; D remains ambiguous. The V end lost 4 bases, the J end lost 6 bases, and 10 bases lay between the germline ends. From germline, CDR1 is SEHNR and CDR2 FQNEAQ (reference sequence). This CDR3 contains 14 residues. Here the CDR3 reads CASSSGGSNSPLHF. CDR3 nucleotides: TGTGCCAGCAGCTCTGGCGGATCTAATTCACCCCTCCACTTT.

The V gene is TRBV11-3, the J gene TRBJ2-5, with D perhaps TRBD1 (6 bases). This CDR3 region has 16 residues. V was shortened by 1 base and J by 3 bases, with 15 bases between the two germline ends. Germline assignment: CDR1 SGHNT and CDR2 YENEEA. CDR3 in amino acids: CASSLGARGWEETQYF. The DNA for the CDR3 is TGTGCCAGCAGCTTAGGGGCCAGGGGTTGGGAAGAGACCCAGTACTTC. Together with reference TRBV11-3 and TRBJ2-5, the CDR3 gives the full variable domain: EAGVVQSPRYKIIEKKQPVAFWCNPISGHNTLYWYLQNLGQGPELLIRYENEEAVDDSQLPKDRFSAERLKGVDSTLKIQPAELGDSAVYLCASSLGARGWEETQYFGPGTRLLVL.

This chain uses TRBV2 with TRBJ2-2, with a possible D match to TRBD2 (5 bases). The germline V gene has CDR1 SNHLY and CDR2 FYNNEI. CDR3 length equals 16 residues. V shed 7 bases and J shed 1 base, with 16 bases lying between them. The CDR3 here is CASIPRGTLNTGELFF. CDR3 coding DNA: TGTGCCAGCATCCCCCGGGGAACCTTGAACACCGGGGAGCTGTTTTTT.